The clone carrying this T cell receptor (beta chain) was recorded at least ten times. Germline V gene lookup returns CDR1 WSHSY and CDR2 SAAADI. V was trimmed by 2 bases and J by 4 bases, leaving 9 bases between them. The CDR3 runs 14 residues. The sample comes from a study of T cells after yellow fever vaccination. TCRdb fed the 5' RACE reads into MiXCR, producing one record per CDR3 protein. The table includes roughly 180,000 distinct CDR3 sequences, approximately 6.2% detected once. The rearrangement uses TRBV10-2 and TRBJ1-5, with D hard to call. The sequencing used CD4+ T cells sorted from PBMCs, collected on the day of the first yellow fever vaccination. The receptor was derived from a man between 18 and 29 years old who received the YFV17D yellow fever vaccine. For the CDR3, the DNA is TGCGCCAGCAGTGAGAGTCACCTTAATCAGCCCCAGCATTTT. Its translation: CASSESHLNQPQHF.